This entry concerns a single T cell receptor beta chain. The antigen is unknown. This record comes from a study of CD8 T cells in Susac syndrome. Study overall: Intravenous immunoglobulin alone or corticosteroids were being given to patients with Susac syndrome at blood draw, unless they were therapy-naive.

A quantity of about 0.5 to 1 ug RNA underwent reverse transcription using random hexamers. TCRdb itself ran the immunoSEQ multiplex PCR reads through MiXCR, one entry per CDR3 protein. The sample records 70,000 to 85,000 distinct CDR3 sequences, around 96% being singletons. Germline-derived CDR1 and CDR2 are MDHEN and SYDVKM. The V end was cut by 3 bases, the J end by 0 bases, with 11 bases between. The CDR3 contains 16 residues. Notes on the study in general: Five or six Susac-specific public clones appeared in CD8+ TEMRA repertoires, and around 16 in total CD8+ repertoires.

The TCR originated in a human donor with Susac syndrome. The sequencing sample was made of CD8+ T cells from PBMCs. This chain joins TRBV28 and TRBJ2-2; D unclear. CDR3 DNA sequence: TGTGCCAGCAGTTTCCTTCGCGGAGCGAACACCGGGGAGCTGTTTTTT. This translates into CASSFLRGANTGELFF.